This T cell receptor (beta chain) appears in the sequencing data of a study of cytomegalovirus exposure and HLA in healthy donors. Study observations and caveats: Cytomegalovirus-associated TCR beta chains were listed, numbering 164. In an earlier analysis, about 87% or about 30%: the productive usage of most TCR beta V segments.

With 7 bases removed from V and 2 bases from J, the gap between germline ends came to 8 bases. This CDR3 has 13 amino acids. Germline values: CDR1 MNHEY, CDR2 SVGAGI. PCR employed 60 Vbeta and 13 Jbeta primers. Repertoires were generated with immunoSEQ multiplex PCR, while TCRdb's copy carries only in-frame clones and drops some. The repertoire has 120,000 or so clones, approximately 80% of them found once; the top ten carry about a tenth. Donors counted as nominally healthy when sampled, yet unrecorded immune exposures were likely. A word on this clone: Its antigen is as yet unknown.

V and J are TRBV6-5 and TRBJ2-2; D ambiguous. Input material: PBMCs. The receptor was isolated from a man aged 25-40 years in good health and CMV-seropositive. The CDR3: CASTQRNTGELFF. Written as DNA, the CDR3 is TGTGCCAGCACTCAGCGAAACACCGGGGAGCTGTTTTTT.